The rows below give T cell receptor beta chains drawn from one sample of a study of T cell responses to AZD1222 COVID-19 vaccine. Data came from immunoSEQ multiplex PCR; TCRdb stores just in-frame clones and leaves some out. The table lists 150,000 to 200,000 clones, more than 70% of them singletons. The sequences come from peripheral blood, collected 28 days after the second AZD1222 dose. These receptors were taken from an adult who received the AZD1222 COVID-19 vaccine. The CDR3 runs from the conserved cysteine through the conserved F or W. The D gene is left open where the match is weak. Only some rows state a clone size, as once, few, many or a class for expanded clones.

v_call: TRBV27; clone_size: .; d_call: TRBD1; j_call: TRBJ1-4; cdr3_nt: TGTGCCAGCAGTGGGTCCCCCGGGACAGGGCTTGAAAAACTGTTTTTT; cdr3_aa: CASSGSPGTGLEKLFF
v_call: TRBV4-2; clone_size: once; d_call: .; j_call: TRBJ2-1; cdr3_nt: TGTGCCAGCAGCTTTCAGACCGGGACTTCGAACAATGAGCAGTTCTTC; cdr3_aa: CASSFQTGTSNNEQFF
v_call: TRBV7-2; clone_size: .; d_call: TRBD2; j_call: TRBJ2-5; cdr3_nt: TGTGCCAGCAGGAGACTAGCGGAGACAGAGACCCAGTACTTC; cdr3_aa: CASRRLAETETQYF
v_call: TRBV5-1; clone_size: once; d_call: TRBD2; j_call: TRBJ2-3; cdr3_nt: TGCGCCAGCAGAGAAGGACTAGCGGGAGTGGATACGCAGTATTTT; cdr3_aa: CASREGLAGVDTQYF
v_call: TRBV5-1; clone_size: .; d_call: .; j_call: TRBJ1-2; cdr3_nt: TGCGCCAGCAGCTTGGTGTTTGGAGATTCTTATGGCTACACCTTC; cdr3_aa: CASSLVFGDSYGYTF
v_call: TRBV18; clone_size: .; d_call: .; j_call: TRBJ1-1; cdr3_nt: TGTGCCAGCTCACTTGACACCACGAACACTGAAGCTTTCTTT; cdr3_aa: CASSLDTTNTEAFF
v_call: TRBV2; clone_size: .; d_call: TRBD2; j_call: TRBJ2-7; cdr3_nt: TGTGCCAGCAGTTCAAGCGGGAGCCACGAGCAGTACTTC; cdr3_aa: CASSSSGSHEQYF
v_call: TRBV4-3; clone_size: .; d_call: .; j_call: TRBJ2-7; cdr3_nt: TGCGCCAGCAGCCAGGGTATAGAGGTCTTCTCCTACGAGCAGTACTTC; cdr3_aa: CASSQGIEVFSYEQYF
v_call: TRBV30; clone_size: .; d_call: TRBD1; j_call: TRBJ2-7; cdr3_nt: TGTGCCTGGAGTGTACGTCGGACAGGGATGGTTTACGAGCAGTACTTC; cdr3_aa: CAWSVRRTGMVYEQYF
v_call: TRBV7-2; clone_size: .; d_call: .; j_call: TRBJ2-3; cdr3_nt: TGTGCCAGCAGCTTAGGGGTCCCAGATACGCAGTATTTT; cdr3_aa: CASSLGVPDTQYF
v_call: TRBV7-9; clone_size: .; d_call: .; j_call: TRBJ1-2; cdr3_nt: TGTGCCAGCAGCTTAGACCAGGGTGGCTACACCTTC; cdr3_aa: CASSLDQGGYTF
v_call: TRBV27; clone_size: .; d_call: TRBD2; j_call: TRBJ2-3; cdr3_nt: TGTGCCAGCAGTTTAGTGTCAGGACTAGGGGCAGATACGCAGTATTTT; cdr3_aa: CASSLVSGLGADTQYF
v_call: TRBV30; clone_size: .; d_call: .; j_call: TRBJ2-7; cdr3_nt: TGTGCCTGGAGTGTAGGGGGGGACTCCTACGAGCAGTACTTC; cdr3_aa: CAWSVGGDSYEQYF
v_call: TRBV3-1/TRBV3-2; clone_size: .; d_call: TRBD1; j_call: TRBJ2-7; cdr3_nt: TGTGCCAGCAGCCCACAGACAGGGCGGTTTTCCTACGAGCAGTACTTC; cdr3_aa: CASSPQTGRFSYEQYF
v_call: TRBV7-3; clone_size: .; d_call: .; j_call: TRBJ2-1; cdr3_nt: TGTGCCAGCAGCTTATTAGATGAGCAGTTCTTC; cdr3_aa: CASSLLDEQFF
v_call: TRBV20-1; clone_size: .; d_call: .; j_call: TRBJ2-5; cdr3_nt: TGCAGTGAAGGGAGGCAGACCCAGTACTTC; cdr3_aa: CSEGRQTQYF
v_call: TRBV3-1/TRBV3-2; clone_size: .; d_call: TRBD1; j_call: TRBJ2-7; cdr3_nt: TGTGCCAGCAGCCACGGGACAGGGGGTTCCGAGCAGTACTTC; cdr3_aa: CASSHGTGGSEQYF
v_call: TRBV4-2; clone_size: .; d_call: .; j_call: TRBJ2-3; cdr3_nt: TGTGCCAGCAGCCAAGTGGGGAAGGGAGGTCGCGGGGAAGATACGCAGTATTTT; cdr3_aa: CASSQVGKGGRGEDTQYF
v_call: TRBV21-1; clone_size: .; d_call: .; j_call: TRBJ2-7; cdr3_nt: TGTGCCAGCATGGGCCCTACTAGCTACGAGCAGTACTTC; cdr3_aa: CASMGPTSYEQYF
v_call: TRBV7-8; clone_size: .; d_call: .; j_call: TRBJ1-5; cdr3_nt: TGTGCCAGCAGCTTAGCGGACCGCAATAGCAATCAGCCCCAGCATTTT; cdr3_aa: CASSLADRNSNQPQHF
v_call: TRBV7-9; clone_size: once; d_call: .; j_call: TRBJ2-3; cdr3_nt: TGTGCCAGCAGCTTAGTTGTGGCAGATACGCAGTATTTT; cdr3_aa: CASSLVVADTQYF
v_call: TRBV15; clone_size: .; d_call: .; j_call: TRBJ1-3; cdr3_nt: TGTGCCACCAGCAGAGGGACCACATACTCTGGAAACACCATATATTTT; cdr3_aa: CATSRGTTYSGNTIYF
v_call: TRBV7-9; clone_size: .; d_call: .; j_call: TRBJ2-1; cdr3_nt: TGTGCCAGCAGCCCCCCGGGTTCCGGGGGGCAGTTCTTC; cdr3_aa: CASSPPGSGGQFF
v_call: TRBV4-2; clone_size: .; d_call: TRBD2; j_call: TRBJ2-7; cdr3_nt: TGTGCCAGCAGCCTTCAGGGTAGCGGGACCTACGAGCAGTACTTC; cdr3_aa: CASSLQGSGTYEQYF
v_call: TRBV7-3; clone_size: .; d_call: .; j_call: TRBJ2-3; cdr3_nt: TGTGCCAGCAGCTCAGGGACAGATACGCAGTATTTT; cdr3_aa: CASSSGTDTQYF
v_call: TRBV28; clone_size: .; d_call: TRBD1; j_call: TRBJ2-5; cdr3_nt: TGTGCCAGCAGTTCTACTGGACAGGGAACTATTCAAGAGACCCAGTACTTC; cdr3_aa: CASSSTGQGTIQETQYF